These T cell receptor beta chains were read from a single sample in a study of neurological immune-mediated disorders. TCRdb processed the 5' RACE reads anew with MiXCR; each CDR3 protein has one entry. This table has about 58,000 distinct CDR3 sequences, less than 4.5% appearing once. Sequences were obtained from PBMCs. The source of these receptors is a man aged 25-40 years with multiple sclerosis. The CDR3 runs from the conserved cysteine through the conserved F or W. Fields, in order: V gene, D gene, J gene, clone size, CDR3 DNA, CDR3 protein. D genes are given only for firm matches. Clone size is given as how often the clone was seen (once, few, many) or a class if it is expanded.

TRBV20-1	TRBD2	TRBJ2-4	many	TGCAGTGCTCAGCGGGGCTCGGGAAACATTCAGTACTTC	CSAQRGSGNIQYF
TRBV20-1	.	TRBJ2-7	many	TGCAGTGCCCCGGGAGAGACCGGTGGAGGATTACCCTACGAGCAGTACTTC	CSAPGETGGGLPYEQYF
TRBV5-6	.	TRBJ2-5	many	TGTGCCAGCAGCTTCGGGACACTCCAAGAGATCCAGTACTTC	CASSFGTLQEIQYF
TRBV15	TRBD1	TRBJ2-4	many	TGTGCCACCAGCAGCCGGGACAGGGAAAACATTCAGTACTTC	CATSSRDRENIQYF
TRBV19	.	TRBJ1-1	many	TGTGCCAGTAGTCCGACGGGGGACCTCCTGGCTGCTTTCTTT	CASSPTGDLLAAFF
TRBV5-1	.	TRBJ2-3	many	TGCGCCAGCAGCTTGGCCTTTTTTAGTACGCAGTATTTT	CASSLAFFSTQYF
TRBV5-1	.	TRBJ2-7	many	TGCGCCAGCAGCTTGCGAACAGCCTCCTACGAGCAGTACTTC	CASSLRTASYEQYF
TRBV18	.	TRBJ1-5	few	TGTGCCAGCTCACCAGCAGCAAGCAATCAGCCCCAGCATTTT	CASSPAASNQPQHF
TRBV3-1	.	TRBJ1-5	many	TGTGCCAGCAGCCAAGATCCGCGGGGCAGTGCCAATCAGCCCCAGCATTTT	CASSQDPRGSANQPQHF
TRBV20-1	.	TRBJ1-1	medium-sized	TGCAGTGCCCTTCTGAACACTGAAGCTTTCTTT	CSALLNTEAFF
TRBV7-9	TRBD1	TRBJ2-7	few	TGTGCCAGCAGCTTAGCAACGGGACAGGGATCCTACGAGCAGTACTTC	CASSLATGQGSYEQYF
TRBV3-1	TRBD1	TRBJ1-4	many	TGTGCCAGCAGCCAAGCCTCCGGGACAGGGAATGAAAAACTGTTTTTT	CASSQASGTGNEKLFF